This T cell receptor beta chain was observed in a study of blood T cell repertoires in COVID-19. Study in general: Spain, Italy and the United States supplied samples that represented acute and convalescent COVID-19.

Generated by immunoSEQ multiplex PCR, the TCRdb table keeps only in-frame clones and is missing some. Seen here are under 250,000 clones, roughly 84% observed once, and the top ten hold around 4%. Trimming left V 3 bases short and J 9 bases short, with 15 bases between. The CDR3 runs to 14 residues. Germline V gives CDR1 MDHEN, CDR2 SYDVKM. The chain is built from TRBV28 and TRBJ1-3; D is uncertain. The sample was peripheral blood. This receptor was obtained from a man aged 50 to 59 with active or convalescent COVID-19. Here the CDR3 reads CASSFSLLSGTIYF. CDR3 DNA sequence: TGTGCCAGCAGTTTCTCGCTACTCTCTGGCACCATATATTTT. The full variable domain, completed using reference TRBV28 and TRBJ1-3, is DVKVTQSSRYLVKRTGEKVFLECVQDMDHENMFWYRQDPGLGLRLIYFSYDVKMKEKGDIPEGYSVSREKKERFSLILESASTNQTSMYLCASSFSLLSGTIYFGEGSWLTVV.